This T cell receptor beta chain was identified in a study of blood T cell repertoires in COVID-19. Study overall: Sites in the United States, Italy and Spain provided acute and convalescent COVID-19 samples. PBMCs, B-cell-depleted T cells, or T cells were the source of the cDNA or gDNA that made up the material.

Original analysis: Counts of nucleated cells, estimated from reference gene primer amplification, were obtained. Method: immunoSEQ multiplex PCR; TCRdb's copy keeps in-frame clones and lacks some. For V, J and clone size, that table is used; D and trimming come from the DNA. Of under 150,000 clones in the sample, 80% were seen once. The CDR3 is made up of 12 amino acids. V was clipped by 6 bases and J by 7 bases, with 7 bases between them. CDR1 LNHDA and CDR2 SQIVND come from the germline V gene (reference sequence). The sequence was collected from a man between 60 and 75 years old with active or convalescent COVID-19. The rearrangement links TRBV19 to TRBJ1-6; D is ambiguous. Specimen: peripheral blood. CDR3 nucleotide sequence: TGTGCCAGTAGGCTAGAGAATTCACCCCTCCACTTT. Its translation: CASRLENSPLHF.